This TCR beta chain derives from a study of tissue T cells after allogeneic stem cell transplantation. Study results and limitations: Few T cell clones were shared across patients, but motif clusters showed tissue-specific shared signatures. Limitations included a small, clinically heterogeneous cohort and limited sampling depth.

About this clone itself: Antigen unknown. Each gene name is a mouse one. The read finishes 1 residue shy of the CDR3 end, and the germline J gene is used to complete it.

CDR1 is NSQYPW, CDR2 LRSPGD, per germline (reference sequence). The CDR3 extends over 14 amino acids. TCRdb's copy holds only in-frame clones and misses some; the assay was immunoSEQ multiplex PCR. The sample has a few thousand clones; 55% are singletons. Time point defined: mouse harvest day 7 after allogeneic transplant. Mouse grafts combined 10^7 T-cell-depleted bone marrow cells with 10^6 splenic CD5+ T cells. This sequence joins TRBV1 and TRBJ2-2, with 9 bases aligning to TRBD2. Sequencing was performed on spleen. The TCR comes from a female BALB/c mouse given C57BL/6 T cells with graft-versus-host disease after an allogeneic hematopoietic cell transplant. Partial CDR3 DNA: TGCACTCCCACTGGGGGGCCAAACACCGGGCAGCTCTAC. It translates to CTPTGGPNTGQLY. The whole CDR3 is CTPTGGPNTGQLYF.